These T cell receptor beta chains were read from a single sample in a study of T-cell memory formation after mild COVID-19. A single record per CDR3 protein comes from TCRdb applying MiXCR to the 5' RACE reads. The sample records roughly 560,000 distinct CDR3 sequences, roughly 21% being singletons. The sequenced material came from PBMCs or a T cell subset sorted from them (not recorded which). The receptors derive from an adult woman who had mild COVID-19 (a few samples of this study predate the infection). Cell type and time point are not known. The CDR3 runs from the conserved cysteine through the conserved F or W. A D gene is named only where the DNA matches it firmly. Only some rows state a clone size, as once, few, many or a class for expanded clones.

TRBV24-1	-	TRBJ1-2	once	CATSDPGSGTGGYTF	TGTGCCACCAGTGATCCAGGGAGTGGTACGGGTGGCTACACCTTC
TRBV6-6	-	TRBJ1-5	-	CASSPPNFNQPQHF	TGTGCCAGCAGTCCTCCCAATTTCAATCAGCCCCAGCATTTT
TRBV5-1	-	TRBJ1-1	-	CASSLGQLGAFF	TGCGCCAGCAGCTTGGGGCAACTCGGGGCTTTCTTT
TRBV24-1	TRBD1	TRBJ2-5	-	CATSDLVTGDGETQYF	TGTGCCACCAGTGATTTGGTAACAGGGGACGGGGAGACCCAGTACTTC
TRBV4-1	TRBD1	TRBJ2-4	-	CASSQEGDRLAKNIQYF	TGCGCCAGCAGCCAAGAGGGGGACAGGCTAGCCAAAAACATTCAGTACTTC
TRBV30	-	TRBJ2-5	few	CAFAVHQETQYF	TGTGCCTTCGCGGTACATCAAGAGACCCAGTACTTC
TRBV5-1	TRBD2	TRBJ2-7	few	CASSASSGGYEQYF	TGCGCCAGCAGCGCCTCTAGCGGGGGCTACGAGCAGTACTTC
TRBV25-1	TRBD1	TRBJ2-7	-	CASSVQGVEGEQYF	TGTGCCAGCAGTGTCCAGGGGGTAGAGGGCGAGCAGTACTTC
TRBV18	TRBD1	TRBJ2-7	-	CASSPRQGLAGEQYF	TGTGCCAGCTCACCGCGACAGGGTTTGGCGGGCGAGCAGTACTTC
TRBV6-2/TRBV6-3	-	TRBJ2-7	-	CASRPGKWGTSEQYF	TGTGCCAGCAGGCCCGGTAAGTGGGGGACCTCCGAGCAGTACTTC
TRBV28	TRBD1	TRBJ2-5	-	CASSFWDRGGETQYF	TGTGCCAGCAGTTTCTGGGACAGGGGGGGTGAGACCCAGTACTTC
TRBV20-1	-	TRBJ1-1	many	CSARQGYTEAFF	TGCAGTGCTAGGCAGGGATACACTGAAGCTTTCTTT
TRBV5-6	-	TRBJ2-7	-	CASSGGDGPGEQYF	TGTGCCAGCAGCGGGGGTGATGGTCCCGGCGAGCAGTACTTC
TRBV4-1	TRBD1	TRBJ1-3	few	CASSHLPDGTGIGNTIYF	TGCGCCAGCAGCCACTTACCCGACGGGACAGGTATAGGAAACACCATATATTTT
TRBV5-1	-	TRBJ1-4	-	CASSFGGQPTNEKLFF	TGCGCCAGCAGCTTCGGGGGCCAGCCAACTAATGAAAAACTGTTTTTT
TRBV6-6	TRBD2	TRBJ2-7	many	CASSPRTSGAYEQYF	TGTGCCAGCAGTCCCCGGACTAGCGGGGCTTACGAGCAGTACTTC
TRBV9	-	TRBJ1-1	once	CASSVGGTTTEAFF	TGTGCCAGCAGCGTAGGGGGGACTACTACTGAAGCTTTCTTT
TRBV19	TRBD1	TRBJ1-5	-	CASSIVGQGGQPQHF	TGTGCCAGTAGTATAGTAGGACAGGGGGGACAGCCCCAGCATTTT
TRBV12-3/TRBV12-4	-	TRBJ1-5	once	CASSLGGGQGQPQHF	TGTGCCAGCAGTTTAGGCGGGGGGCAGGGTCAGCCCCAGCATTTT
TRBV7-2	-	TRBJ2-5	-	CASSAFSRDQYF	TGTGCCAGCAGCGCGTTCAGCCGGGACCAGTACTTC
TRBV5-4	TRBD1	TRBJ1-1	few	CASSSRQGAGTEAFF	TGTGCCAGCAGCTCCCGTCAGGGGGCGGGCACTGAAGCTTTCTTT
TRBV7-3	TRBD1	TRBJ2-1	many	CASSKTGGSAGVVFF	TGTGCCAGCAGCAAGACAGGGGGCTCAGCGGGAGTGGTGTTCTTC
TRBV7-2	TRBD2	TRBJ2-1	-	CASSLISGAYNEQFF	TGTGCCAGCAGCTTAATTAGCGGGGCCTACAATGAGCAGTTCTTC
TRBV7-9	-	TRBJ1-5	few	CASSRALDSFNQPQHF	TGTGCCAGCAGCCGAGCCTTAGACAGTTTCAATCAGCCCCAGCATTTT
TRBV7-6	-	TRBJ2-5	few	CASSPLGVQETQYF	TGTGCCAGCAGCCCCCTTGGGGTCCAAGAGACCCAGTACTTC
TRBV25-1	-	TRBJ1-1	few	CASRDQMNTEAFF	TGTGCCAGCAGGGACCAAATGAACACTGAAGCTTTCTTT
TRBV9	TRBD1	TRBJ2-1	few	CASSVGDSTYNEQFF	TGTGCCAGCAGCGTAGGGGACAGTACCTACAATGAGCAGTTCTTC
TRBV7-6	TRBD1	TRBJ1-1	-	CASSLGAKTGGTEAFF	TGTGCCAGCAGCTTAGGGGCCAAAACAGGGGGCACTGAAGCTTTCTTT
TRBV7-9	-	TRBJ2-1	-	CASSLLGRGAYNEQFF	TGTGCCAGCAGCTTATTAGGCAGGGGCGCCTACAATGAGCAGTTCTTC
TRBV7-2	-	TRBJ2-7	-	CASSLGGGGMSEQYF	TGTGCCAGCAGCTTAGGGGGAGGAGGCATGTCCGAGCAGTACTTC
TRBV5-1	-	TRBJ1-1	few	CASSRIVDTEAFF	TGCGCCAGCTCCCGAATCGTGGACACTGAAGCTTTCTTT
TRBV18	TRBD2	TRBJ2-7	few	CASSPYSGGPREQYF	TGTGCCAGCTCACCATACTCGGGAGGTCCGAGGGAGCAGTACTTC